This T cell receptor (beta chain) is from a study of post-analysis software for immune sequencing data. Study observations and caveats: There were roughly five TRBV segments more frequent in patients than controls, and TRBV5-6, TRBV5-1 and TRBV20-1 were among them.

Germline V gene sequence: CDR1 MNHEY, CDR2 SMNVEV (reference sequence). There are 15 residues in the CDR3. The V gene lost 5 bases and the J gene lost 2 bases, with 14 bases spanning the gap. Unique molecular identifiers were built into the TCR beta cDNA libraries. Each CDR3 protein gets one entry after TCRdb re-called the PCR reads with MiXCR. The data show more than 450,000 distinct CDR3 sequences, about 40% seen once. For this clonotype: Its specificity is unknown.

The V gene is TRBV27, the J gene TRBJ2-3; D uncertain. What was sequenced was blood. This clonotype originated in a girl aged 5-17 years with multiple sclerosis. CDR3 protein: CASSPRLGITDTQYF. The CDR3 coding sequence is TGTGCCAGCAGTCCCCGGTTGGGGATCACAGATACGCAGTATTTT.